The 29 T cell receptor beta chains given below trace back to one sample, sequenced in a study of graft-versus-host responses after intestinal transplantation. TCRdb keeps only in-frame clones here, not all; method: immunoSEQ multiplex PCR. The sample has 80,000 to 95,000 clones; roughly 91% are singletons. Their cognate antigens are unknown. The material sequenced was unstimulated CD8+ T cells sorted from spleen or lymph node cells, taken before intestinal transplant. The receptors were sampled from a human donor who received an intestinal transplant.

The gene calls are TRBV4-3 and TRBJ1-1, with D hard to call. Germline CDR1 and CDR2: LGHNA and YSLEER. V was cut by 1 base and J by 3 bases, with 9 bases left in between. CDR3 length equals 14 residues. In DNA form, the CDR3 reads TGCGCCAGCAGCCAAGCTCCGGGGTACACTGAAGCTTTCTTT. Its protein product is CASSQAPGYTEAFF.

The V gene is TRBV15, the J gene TRBJ1-2, with D tentatively TRBD1 (6 bases). Germline CDR1 and CDR2: LNHNV and YYDKDF (reference sequence). The CDR3 has 15 amino acids. Trimming stripped 3 bases from V and 0 bases from J, with 11 bases between. The CDR3 DNA follows: TGTGCCACCAGCAGGACAGGACCTACTAACTATGGCTACACCTTC. Translating it yields CATSRTGPTNYGYTF.

V gene TRBV4-1 combines with J gene TRBJ1-6; tentatively, D is TRBD1 (6 bases). V was clipped by 1 base and J by 8 bases, with 9 bases between them. Germline values: CDR1 MGHRA, CDR2 YSYEKL. This CDR3 has 14 amino acids. The CDR3 protein is CASSQVAGDSPLHF. The CDR3 nucleotides are TGCGCCAGCAGCCAAGTGGCAGGGGATTCACCCCTCCACTTT.

As regards this clone: The germline gene is not matched at one end of the junction; a read error may be the cause. This sequence joins TRBV7-9 and TRBJ1-1; D is uncertain. Per germline, CDR1 SEHNR and CDR2 FQNEAQ (reference sequence). The CDR3 has 12 amino acids. The CDR3 loop is CAGSLAAGEAFF. CDR3 nucleotides: TGTGCCGGCAGCTTAGCAGCCGGGGAAGCTTTCTTT.

By sample fraction, this clone is medium-sized. V usage is TRBV10-3 and J usage is TRBJ1-1; weak D call: TRBD1 (5 bases). V lost 6 bases and J lost 1, with 18 bases in between. The germline V gene encodes CDR1 ENHRY and CDR2 SYGVKD. The CDR3 loop spans 16 amino acids. CDR3 coding DNA: TGTGCCATCAGGTCGACAGAACTAAGTAGGAACACTGAAGCTTTCTTT. Amino acids: CAIRSTELSRNTEAFF.

This chain uses TRBV4-2 with TRBJ2-1; TRBD2 aligns across 11 bases. Germline-derived CDR1 and CDR2 are LGHNA and YNFKEQ. V was pared by 4 bases and J by 2 bases, with 7 bases of the junction left unmatched. The CDR3 has 17 amino acids. The CDR3 loop is CASSPEPSGGTYNEQFF. As DNA, the CDR3 is TGTGCCAGCAGCCCTGAACCTAGCGGGGGGACCTACAATGAGCAGTTCTTC.

The chain recombines TRBV5-5 with TRBJ2-1; the match to TRBD1 covers 9 bases. Germline-derived CDR1 and CDR2 are SGHKS and YYEKEE (reference sequence). The ends lost 2 bases at V and 6 bases at J; junction bases unmatched: 6. The CDR3 loop spans 15 amino acids. The CDR3 sequence is CASSFSGTGINEQFF. The CDR3 DNA follows: TGTGCCAGCAGCTTTTCCGGGACAGGGATCAATGAGCAGTTCTTC.

The V call is TRBV7-9, the J call TRBJ2-5; D might be TRBD1 (6 bases). CDR3 length: 15 amino acids. Germline-derived CDR1 and CDR2 are SEHNR and FQNEAQ (reference sequence). Trimming removed 0 bases from V and 5 bases from J, with 13 bases in between. Written as DNA, the CDR3 is TGTGCCAGCAGCTTAGCGCAGGGGTTGGAGGAGACCCAGTACTTC. It specifies CASSLAQGLEETQYF. Using reference TRBV7-9 and TRBJ2-5 for the parts outside the CDR3, the full variable domain is DTGVSQNPRHKITKRGQNVTFRCDPISEHNRLYWYRQTLGQGPEFLTYFQNEAQLEKSRLLSDRFSAERPKGSFSTLEIQRTEQGDSAMYLCASSLAQGLEETQYFGPGTRLLVL.

The gene calls are TRBV27 and TRBJ1-5; D is undetermined. Germline loops: CDR1 MNHEY, CDR2 SMNVEV (reference sequence). The CDR3 runs to 13 residues. The V end lost 10 bases, the J end lost 5 bases, and 15 bases lay between the germline ends. DNA of the CDR3: TGTGCCACCTCCCCCGGGTTCCATCAGCCCCAGCATTTT. Amino acids: CATSPGFHQPQHF.

This chain uses TRBV27 with TRBJ2-1; 8 bases are a match to TRBD2. Losses at the gene ends were 6 bases for V and 4 bases for J; bases not matched to a gene: 11. Germline V gene data show CDR1 as MNHEY and CDR2 as SMNVEV (reference sequence). The CDR3 covers 16 residues. CDR3 in amino acids: CASSDRERGSYNEQFF. The CDR3 DNA is TGTGCCAGCAGCGACAGAGAGCGGGGGAGTTACAATGAGCAGTTCTTC.

The gene calls are TRBV27 and TRBJ2-4; tentative D call: TRBD2 (5 bases). The CDR3 runs to 14 residues. The ends were cut back, 7 bases at V and 8 bases at J, with 18 bases in the middle. Germline V gives CDR1 MNHEY, CDR2 SMNVEV (reference sequence). The CDR3 bases are TGTGCCAGCACGGCCGGGCAGGTGGGAGACATTCAGTACTTC. Translating it yields CASTAGQVGDIQYF.

The chain carries TRBV11-2 and TRBJ2-5, with 13 bases aligning to TRBD2. Germline loops: CDR1 SGHAT, CDR2 FQNNGV. V was pared by 0 bases and J by 2 bases, with 9 bases of the junction left unmatched. CDR3 length: 19 amino acids. CDR3 nucleotides: TGTGCCAGCAGCTTAGATCTCCCTGGACTAGCGGGGGCACAAGAGACCCAGTACTTC. It codes for CASSLDLPGLAGAQETQYF.

This rearrangement joins TRBV29-1 to TRBJ1-4; D may be TRBD1 (5 bases). Per germline, CDR1 SQVTM and CDR2 ANQGSEA. The CDR3 covers 11 residues. Between the trimmed V and J ends, which lost 1 base and 14 bases, there was a span of 11 bases. This CDR3 is CSVEVAGFLFF. The CDR3 bases are TGCAGCGTTGAAGTGGCAGGGTTTCTGTTTTTT.

CDR3 nucleotide sequence: TGTGCCAGCAGCGCACAGGGAAGCTTTGGGCAGTTCTTC. As protein: CASSAQGSFGQFF. The rearrangement uses TRBV11-2 and TRBJ2-1, with D possibly matching TRBD1 (6 bases). CDR1 is SGHAT, CDR2 FQNNGV, per germline. V lost 5 bases and J 12 bases, leaving 17 bases between the germline ends. The CDR3 is 13 residues long.

This clone was found once. The chain employs TRBV4-1 and TRBJ1-2; D remains ambiguous. Germline CDR1 and CDR2: MGHRA and YSYEKL. Trimming took off 1 base at V and 7 bases at J, with 10 bases between the two ends. This CDR3 is built from 13 residues. This chain's CDR3 is CASSQGVEGGYTF. The CDR3 nucleotides read TGCGCCAGCAGCCAAGGGGTGGAGGGTGGCTACACCTTC.

This clone was seen a few times. The gene calls are TRBV6-1 and TRBJ1-6; TRBD1 is a possible D gene (5 bases). V was cut by 2 bases and J by 6 bases, with 14 bases left in between. The CDR3 contains 16 residues. Germline CDR1 and CDR2: MNHNS and SASEGT. CDR3 sequence reads: CASSESIGQGNSPLHF. The CDR3, as DNA: TGTGCCAGCAGTGAAAGTATAGGGCAGGGTAATTCACCCCTCCACTTT.

The CDR3 region is CASSPDRGSYEQYF. CDR3 DNA: TGTGCCAGCAGCCCGGACAGGGGTTCCTACGAGCAGTACTTC. This chain uses TRBV7-2 with TRBJ2-7; 9 bases map to TRBD1. Trimming removed 5 bases from V and 1 base from J; junction bases left unmatched: 3. This CDR3 region has 14 residues. Germline V gene lookup returns CDR1 SGHTA and CDR2 FQGNSA.

This sequence joins TRBV11-2 and TRBJ1-1, with D perhaps matching TRBD1 (5 bases). This CDR3 contains 14 residues. V lost 0 bases to trimming and J lost 5 bases, with 10 bases between them. CDR1 and CDR2 from the germline V gene are SGHAT and FQNNGV. CDR3 amino acids: CASSLEGAVTEAFF. Here the CDR3 DNA reads TGTGCCAGCAGCTTAGAAGGGGCGGTAACTGAAGCTTTCTTT.

CDR3 in DNA: TGCGCCAGCAGCCTCCTAGCGGGGGGCTCTGATACGCAGTATTTT. Translation: CASSLLAGGSDTQYF. The chain joins TRBV4-3 to TRBJ2-3; 11 bases map to TRBD2. The germline V gene has CDR1 LGHNA and CDR2 YSLEER. The ends lost 4 bases at V and 6 bases at J; junction bases unmatched: 6. The CDR3 totals 15 residues.

The rearrangement joins TRBV4-1 to TRBJ2-2; no clear D. CDR3 length equals 13 residues. Germline V gene sequence: CDR1 MGHRA, CDR2 YSYEKL. The V end was cut by 6 bases, the J end by 0 bases, with 5 bases between. CDR3 sequence (DNA): TGCGCCAGCAGGACATCGAACACCGGGGAGCTGTTTTTT. Its protein is CASRTSNTGELFF.

The V gene is TRBV25-1, the J gene TRBJ1-1; weak D call: TRBD1 (5 bases). The V end was cut by 7 bases, the J end by 5 bases, with 11 bases between. CDR1 is MGHDK, CDR2 SYGVNS, per germline. The CDR3 has 12 residues. CDR3 loop: CASTLGGTEAFF. CDR3 DNA sequence: TGTGCCAGCACCTTGGGGGGGACTGAAGCTTTCTTT.

The V gene is TRBV15, the J gene TRBJ2-1; TRBD2 agrees at 7 bases. This CDR3 has 16 residues. The V and J ends lost 5 bases and 2 bases, in that order; junction bases with no gene match: 9. Looked up from germline, CDR1 is LNHNV and CDR2 is YYDKDF (reference sequence). In DNA form, the CDR3 reads TGTGCCACCAGCGGGTCCCTAGCGGAGACCTACAATGAGCAGTTCTTC. Translated, it gives CATSGSLAETYNEQFF.

The chain uses TRBV7-9 and TRBJ2-7; D unresolved. V shed 5 bases and J shed 3 bases, with 11 bases lying between them. The germline CDR1 and CDR2 sequences are SEHNR and FQNEAQ (reference sequence). The CDR3 covers 13 residues. The CDR3 protein is CASSETLSYEQYF. CDR3 DNA: TGTGCCAGCAGCGAAACCCTCAGCTACGAGCAGTACTTC.

The chain employs TRBV27 and TRBJ1-2; the match to TRBD1 covers 9 bases. The germline CDR1 and CDR2 sequences are MNHEY and SMNVEV (reference sequence). V lost 6 bases to trimming and J lost 6 bases; unmatched junction nucleotides: 8. This CDR3 has 14 amino acids. The CDR3 DNA sequence: TGTGCCAGCAGCAAAACCGGGACAGGGCATGGCTACACCTTC. It yields the protein CASSKTGTGHGYTF.

The V call is TRBV30, the J call TRBJ1-1; tentatively, D is TRBD1 (6 bases). Trimming removed 3 bases from V and 7 bases from J, with 21 bases in between. Looked up from germline, CDR1 is GTSNPN and CDR2 is SVGIG (reference sequence). This CDR3 has 15 residues. CDR3 amino acids: CAWREGTPLTFEAFF. The CDR3 nucleotides are TGTGCCTGGAGAGAAGGGACACCCTTAACCTTTGAAGCTTTCTTT.

This sequence joins TRBV7-6 and TRBJ1-4, with D tentatively TRBD1 (5 bases). The CDR3 has 15 amino acids. Germline V gene lookup returns CDR1 SGHVS and CDR2 FNYEAQ. Trimming took 2 bases from V and 5 from J, leaving 12 bases between them. CDR3 loop: CASSLFAGPNEKLFF. The CDR3 DNA is TGTGCCAGCAGCTTATTCGCGGGGCCGAATGAAAAACTGTTTTTT.

This chain links TRBV7-9 with TRBJ2-7; a possible D gene is TRBD2 (6 bases). CDR3 length equals 12 residues. V lost 4 bases and J 4 bases, leaving 8 bases between the germline ends. Per germline, CDR1 SEHNR and CDR2 FQNEAQ (reference sequence). The chain's CDR3 is CASSSGAYEQYF. The CDR3 DNA follows: TGTGCCAGCAGCTCGGGAGCTTACGAGCAGTACTTC. Drawing the rest from reference TRBV7-9 and TRBJ2-7, the complete variable domain is DTGVSQNPRHKITKRGQNVTFRCDPISEHNRLYWYRQTLGQGPEFLTYFQNEAQLEKSRLLSDRFSAERPKGSFSTLEIQRTEQGDSAMYLCASSSGAYEQYFGPGTRLTVT.

This clone was observed once. This chain uses TRBV27 with TRBJ2-7, with D possibly TRBD1 on 5 matching bases. The CDR3 length is 13 residues. CDR1 and CDR2 from the germline V gene are MNHEY and SMNVEV (reference sequence). V was shortened by 5 bases and J by 2 bases, with 10 bases between the two germline ends. The CDR3: CASSPGKAYEQYF. As DNA, the CDR3 is TGTGCCAGCAGTCCAGGGAAGGCCTACGAGCAGTACTTC.

The chain employs TRBV4-3 and TRBJ2-7; tentative D call: TRBD1 (6 bases). The CDR3 sequence is 14 residues long. Germline V gives CDR1 LGHNA, CDR2 YSLEER. The V and J ends lost 0 bases and 2 bases respectively, with 8 bases between them. The CDR3 spells CASSQDRDTYEQYF. CDR3 nucleotides: TGCGCCAGCAGCCAAGACAGGGACACCTACGAGCAGTACTTC.